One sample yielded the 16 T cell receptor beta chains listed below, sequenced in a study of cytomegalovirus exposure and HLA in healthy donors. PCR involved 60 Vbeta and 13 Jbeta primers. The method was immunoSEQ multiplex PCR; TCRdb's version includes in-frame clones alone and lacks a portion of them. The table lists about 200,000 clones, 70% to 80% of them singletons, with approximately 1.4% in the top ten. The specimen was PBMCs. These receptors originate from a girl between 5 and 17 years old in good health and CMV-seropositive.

DNA for the CDR3: TGTGCCAGCAGTGAAAGGGACAGGGGAGGGGGCTACACCTTC. Translation gives CASSERDRGGGYTF. The rearrangement uses TRBV6-1 and TRBJ1-2; the match to TRBD1 covers 10 bases. The CDR3 consists of 14 residues. In germline, CDR1 is MNHNS, CDR2 SASEGT. V was pared by 2 bases and J by 8 bases, with 5 bases of the junction left unmatched.

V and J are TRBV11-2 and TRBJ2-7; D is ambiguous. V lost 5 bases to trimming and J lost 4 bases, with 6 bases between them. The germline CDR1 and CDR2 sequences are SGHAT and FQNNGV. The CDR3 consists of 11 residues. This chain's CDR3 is CASSETYEQYF. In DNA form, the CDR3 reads TGTGCCAGCAGCGAAACATACGAGCAGTACTTC.

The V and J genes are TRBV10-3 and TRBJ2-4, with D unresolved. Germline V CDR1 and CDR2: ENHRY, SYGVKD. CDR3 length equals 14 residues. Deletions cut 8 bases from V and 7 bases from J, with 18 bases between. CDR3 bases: TGTGCCATCGATGGAGCAGCGAGCTTTAACATTCAGTACTTC. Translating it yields CAIDGAASFNIQYF.

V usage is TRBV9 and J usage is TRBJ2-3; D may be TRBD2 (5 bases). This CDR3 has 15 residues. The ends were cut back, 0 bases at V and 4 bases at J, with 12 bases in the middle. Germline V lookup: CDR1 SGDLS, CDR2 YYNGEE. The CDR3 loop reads CASSVGGPSPDTQYF. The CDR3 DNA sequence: TGTGCCAGCAGCGTAGGAGGGCCGAGTCCAGATACGCAGTATTTT.

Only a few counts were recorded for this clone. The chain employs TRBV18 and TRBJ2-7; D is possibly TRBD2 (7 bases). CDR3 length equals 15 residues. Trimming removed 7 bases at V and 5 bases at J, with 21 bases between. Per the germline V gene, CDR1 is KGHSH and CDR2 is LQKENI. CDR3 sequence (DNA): TGTGCCAGCTATAACCTCCGGGGGGCGAGAAACGAGCAGTACTTC. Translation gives CASYNLRGARNEQYF.

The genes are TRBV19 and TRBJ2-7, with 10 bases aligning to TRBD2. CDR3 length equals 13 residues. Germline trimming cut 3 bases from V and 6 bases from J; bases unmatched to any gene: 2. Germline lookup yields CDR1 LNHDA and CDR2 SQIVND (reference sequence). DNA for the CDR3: TGTGCCAGTAGTATCGGGACTAGCGTCGAGCAGTACTTC. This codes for CASSIGTSVEQYF.

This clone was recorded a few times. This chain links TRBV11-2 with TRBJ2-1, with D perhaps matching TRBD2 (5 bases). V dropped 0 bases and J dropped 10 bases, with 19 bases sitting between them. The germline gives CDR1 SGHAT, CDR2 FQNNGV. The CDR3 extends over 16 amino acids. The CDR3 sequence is CASSLDLMAGAAEQFF. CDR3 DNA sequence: TGTGCCAGCAGCTTAGATCTTATGGCCGGAGCGGCCGAGCAGTTCTTC. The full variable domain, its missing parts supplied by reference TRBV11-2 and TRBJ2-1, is EAGVAQSPRYKIIEKRQSVAFWCNPISGHATLYWYQQILGQGPKLLIQFQNNGVVDDSQLPKDRFSAERLKGVDSTLKIQPAKLEDSAVYLCASSLDLMAGAAEQFFGPGTRLTVL.

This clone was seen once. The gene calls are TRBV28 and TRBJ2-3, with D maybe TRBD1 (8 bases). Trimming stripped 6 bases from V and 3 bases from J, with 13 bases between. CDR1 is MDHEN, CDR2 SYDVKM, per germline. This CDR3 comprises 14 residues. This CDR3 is CASRQGGGTDTQYF. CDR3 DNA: TGTGCCAGCAGACAGGGGGGGGGTACAGATACGCAGTATTTT.

The CDR3 DNA sequence: TGTGCCAGCAGCTTAGAGGCTCCCCAAAGACTAGCGGGGGCCACAGATACGCAGTATTTT. Amino acids: CASSLEAPQRLAGATDTQYF. The rearrangement joins TRBV11-2 to TRBJ2-3, with 12 nucleotides matching TRBD2. The CDR3 spans 20 residues. The germline CDR1 and CDR2 sequences are SGHAT and FQNNGV. Trimming cost V 0 bases and J 2 bases; bases outside gene matches: 12.

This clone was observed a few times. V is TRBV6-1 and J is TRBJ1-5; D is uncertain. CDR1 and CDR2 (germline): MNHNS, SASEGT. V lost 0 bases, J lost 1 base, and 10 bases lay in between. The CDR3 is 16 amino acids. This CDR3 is CASSEAGGLSNQPQHF. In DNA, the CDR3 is TGTGCCAGCAGTGAAGCCGGAGGGTTGAGCAATCAGCCCCAGCATTTT.

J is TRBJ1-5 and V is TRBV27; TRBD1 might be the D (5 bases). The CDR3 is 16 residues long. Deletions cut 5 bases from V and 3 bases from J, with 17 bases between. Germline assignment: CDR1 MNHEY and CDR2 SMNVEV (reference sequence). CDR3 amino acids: CASSQGTGFSNQPQHF. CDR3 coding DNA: TGTGCCAGCAGTCAAGGAACAGGATTTTCCAATCAGCCCCAGCATTTT.

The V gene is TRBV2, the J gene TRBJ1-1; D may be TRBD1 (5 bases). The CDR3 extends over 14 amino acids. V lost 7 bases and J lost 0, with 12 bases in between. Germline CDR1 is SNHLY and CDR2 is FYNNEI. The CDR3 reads CASTAQGMNTEAFF. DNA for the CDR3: TGTGCCAGCACGGCCCAGGGCATGAACACTGAAGCTTTCTTT.

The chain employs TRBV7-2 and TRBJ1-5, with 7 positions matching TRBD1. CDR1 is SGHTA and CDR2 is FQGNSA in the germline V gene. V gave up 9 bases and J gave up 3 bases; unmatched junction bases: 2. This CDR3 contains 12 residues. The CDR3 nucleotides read TGTGCCAGTAGGGGGCCCAATCAGCCCCAGCATTTT. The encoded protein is CASRGPNQPQHF. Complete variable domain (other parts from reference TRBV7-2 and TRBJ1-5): GAGVSQSPSNKVTEKGKDVELRCDPISGHTALYWYRQSLGQGLEFLIYFQGNSAPDKSGLPSDRFSAERTGGSVSTLTIQRTQQEDSAVYLCASRGPNQPQHFGDGTRLSIL.

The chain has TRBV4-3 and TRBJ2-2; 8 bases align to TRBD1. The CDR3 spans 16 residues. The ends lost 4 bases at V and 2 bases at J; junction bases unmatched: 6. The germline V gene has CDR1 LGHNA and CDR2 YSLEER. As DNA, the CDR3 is TGCGCCAGCAGCCTTGGGACAGGTGCTAACACCGGGGAGCTGTTTTTT. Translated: CASSLGTGANTGELFF.

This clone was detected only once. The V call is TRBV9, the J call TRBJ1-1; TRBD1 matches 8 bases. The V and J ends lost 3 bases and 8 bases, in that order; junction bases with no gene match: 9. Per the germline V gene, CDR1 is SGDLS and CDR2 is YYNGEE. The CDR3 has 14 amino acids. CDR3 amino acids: CASSGRDRGGEAFF. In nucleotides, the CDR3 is TGTGCCAGCAGCGGACGAGACAGGGGAGGGGAAGCTTTCTTT.

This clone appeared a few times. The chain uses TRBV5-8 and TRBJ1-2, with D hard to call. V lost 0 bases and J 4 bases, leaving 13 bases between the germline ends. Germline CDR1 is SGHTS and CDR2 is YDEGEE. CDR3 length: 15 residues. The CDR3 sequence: CASSLVVTVTYGYTF. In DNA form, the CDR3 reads TGTGCCAGCAGCTTGGTCGTGACTGTAACCTATGGCTACACCTTC. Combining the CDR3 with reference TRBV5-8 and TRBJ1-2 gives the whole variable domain EAGVTQSPTHLIKTRGQQATLRCSPISGHTSVYWYQQALGLGLQFLLWYDEGEERNRGNFPPRFSGRQFPNYSSELNVNALELEDSALYLCASSLVVTVTYGYTFGSGTRLTVV.